The rows below give T cell receptor beta chains drawn from one sample of a study of identical twins. TCRdb ran MiXCR on the 5' RACE reads and lists one entry per CDR3 protein. The sample includes about 520,000 distinct CDR3 sequences, 20% to 25% of them seen just once. The same data also went into a second study, on T cells expressing NK-cell markers.

The sequenced sample consisted of CD4+ T cells sorted from blood. Receptor source: a woman aged 18-30 years in good health. CDR3s leave out the opening cysteine and the closing phenylalanine or tryptophan. Clone size appears in some rows only: once, few, many, or a class for an expanded clone.

.,TRBV5-4,TRBJ2-3,12,ASSQGQNTDTQY
.,TRBV3-1,TRBJ1-2,12,ASTHLTGSSGYT
.,TRBV30,TRBJ1-1,10,AAEDSLREAF
few,TRBV20-1,TRBJ2-3,13,SARPASGRTDTQY
few,TRBV12-3/TRBV12-4,TRBJ1-5,11,ASKQGRNQPQH
.,TRBV5-6,TRBJ2-1,13,ASSSPGTGDDEQF
few,TRBV7-2,TRBJ2-1,12,ASSLASGDYEQF
.,TRBV11-1,TRBJ1-1,16,ASSLRSGGQGRGTEAF
once,TRBV3-1,TRBJ2-7,13,ASSPSSGIPYEQY
.,TRBV3-1,TRBJ2-1,10,ASSHLRNEQF
.,TRBV11-2,TRBJ1-1,13,ASRFTWGGNTEAF
.,TRBV5-1,TRBJ2-3,13,ASSLSQGVTDTQY
.,TRBV7-6,TRBJ2-3,14,ASSLETGTLRDTQY
few,TRBV7-2,TRBJ2-1,14,ASSSYIGVVYNEQF
once,TRBV3-1,TRBJ2-1,13,ASSQVRTTYNEQF
many,TRBV29-1,TRBJ1-5,11,SVGGLGNQPQH
few,TRBV7-9,TRBJ2-5,13,ASTWGSGGKETQY
few,TRBV6-5,TRBJ2-3,11,ASSYSRVDTQY
few,TRBV9,TRBJ2-1,14,ASSGKRGLRGDEQF
few,TRBV18,TRBJ2-7,14,ASSPRLAGTSYEQY
.,TRBV29-1,TRBJ1-5,11,SVEERTYQPQH
.,TRBV25-1,TRBJ2-3,11,ASSERYADTQY
few,TRBV12-3/TRBV12-4,TRBJ2-1,13,ASSFLAGGANEQF
.,TRBV7-9,TRBJ2-5,12,ASSLMVAGRTQY
.,TRBV6-6,TRBJ2-1,11,ASSPTAPNEQF
.,TRBV20-1,TRBJ2-7,9,SARTEYEQY
few,TRBV7-2,TRBJ2-1,14,ASSLESGATYNEQF
.,TRBV10-1,TRBJ2-3,13,ASSARTGKSDTQY
.,TRBV12-5,TRBJ2-3,13,ASGSSGWATEAQY
few,TRBV4-3,TRBJ2-7,13,ASSQELRSSYEQY
few,TRBV10-3,TRBJ2-1,14,AISETTSGRVNEQF
.,TRBV11-3,TRBJ2-1,14,ASSLGEGWADNEQF
few,TRBV12-3/TRBV12-4,TRBJ1-5,15,ASSYYQTLLNNQPQH
.,TRBV9,TRBJ2-7,12,ASSGQGFPYEQY
few,TRBV5-1,TRBJ2-7,12,ASSLLADSYEQY
few,TRBV9,TRBJ2-5,15,ASSGPRGTSGQETQY
.,TRBV25-1,TRBJ2-7,11,ASSAGSGYEQY
.,TRBV7-9,TRBJ2-5,12,ASSHTPSQETQY
.,TRBV10-3,TRBJ1-2,13,AISGPGQKSSGYT
.,TRBV5-1,TRBJ2-2,15,ASSTGPGQGDTGELF
.,TRBV25-1,TRBJ2-7,10,ASGDRAYEQY
.,TRBV7-2,TRBJ2-3,11,ASSFSVTDTQY
few,TRBV7-2,TRBJ2-7,13,ASSLGSSGRYEQY
few,TRBV7-9,TRBJ2-1,14,ATLAGDGSSYNEQF
few,TRBV5-1,TRBJ2-7,12,ASMGIIQGGEQY
.,TRBV11-3,TRBJ2-5,14,ASSRRGTVYQETQY
many,TRBV2,TRBJ1-6,14,ASGPRGARSHSPLH
few,TRBV6-5,TRBJ2-1,14,ASSSKLGTAYNEQF
few,TRBV11-2,TRBJ2-5,13,ASSIQGAPGETQY
few,TRBV6-5,TRBJ1-1,13,ASSSVGGENTEAF